The next 10 T cell receptor beta chains were all read from a single sample in a study of cytomegalovirus exposure and HLA in healthy donors. Repertoires were generated with immunoSEQ multiplex PCR, while TCRdb's copy carries only in-frame clones and drops some. Found here are some 260,000 clones, roughly 87% of them singletons; the top ten hold about 11%. The sequenced material came from PBMCs. All receptors come from a man younger than 35 in good health and CMV-seropositive.

The chain links TRBV7-8 to TRBJ2-7; D is unresolved. Germline CDR1 and CDR2: SGHVS and FQNEAQ. The CDR3 spans 13 residues. Trimming left V 2 bases short and J 4 bases short, with 9 bases between. The DNA for the CDR3 is TGTGCCAGCAGCTTAACACAGAATTACGAGCAGTACTTC. Amino acids: CASSLTQNYEQYF.

The gene calls are TRBV27 and TRBJ1-1; no clear D. The CDR3 runs to 13 residues. CDR1 and CDR2 (germline): MNHEY, SMNVEV (reference sequence). V lost 4 bases, J lost 5 bases, and 11 bases lay in between. The CDR3, as DNA: TGTGCCAGCAGTTGGTCAGAGGGAACTGAAGCTTTCTTT. Translated: CASSWSEGTEAFF.

In the case of this clone: Different DNA sequences within this sample yield the same CDR3. V gene TRBV6-6 combines with J gene TRBJ1-1; D is possibly TRBD1 (5 bases). This CDR3 is built from 11 residues. The ends were cut back, 5 bases at V and 5 bases at J, with 6 bases in the middle. The germline V gene encodes CDR1 MNHNY and CDR2 SVGAGI (reference sequence). CDR3 in amino acids: CASSEGTEAFF. The CDR3 coding sequence is TGTGCCAGCAGTGAGGGGACTGAAGCTTTCTTT.

In the case of this clone: Mismatch with germline at one junction end may stem from a read error. This chain connects TRBV6-5 to TRBJ1-2; 9 nucleotides match TRBD1. Germline CDR1 is MNHEY and CDR2 is SVGAGI. There are 14 residues in the CDR3. The CDR3 region has the DNA TGCGCTTCCGGACAGGGGAGTAGTGGGTATGGCTACACCTTC. Protein product: CASGQGSSGYGYTF.

CDR3 sequence reads: CASSFRGMNTEAFF. DNA of the CDR3: TGTGCCAGCAGTTTTCGGGGTATGAACACTGAAGCTTTCTTT. The V call is TRBV28, the J call TRBJ1-1; D is undetermined. The CDR3 runs to 14 residues. Germline CDR1 and CDR2: MDHEN and SYDVKM. V lost 3 bases, J lost 0 bases, and 8 bases lay in between.

The chain recombines TRBV5-4 with TRBJ1-2; 7 bases are a match to TRBD1. Germline trimming cut 4 bases from V and 5 bases from J; bases unmatched to any gene: 8. Germline CDR1 and CDR2: SGHNT and YYREEE (reference sequence). The CDR3 length is 14 residues. CDR3 amino acids: CASSSNRGLYGYTF. The CDR3 nucleotides are TGTGCCAGCAGCAGCAACAGGGGTTTGTATGGCTACACCTTC.

This clone has only a few counts. As DNA, the CDR3 is TGTGCCAGCAGCTTGAATTCTGGGGAATTCTTT. Translated: CASSLNSGEFF. The chain is built from TRBV5-6 and TRBJ1-1, with D hard to call. This CDR3 contains 11 residues. Trimming took 1 base from V and 14 from J, leaving 12 bases between them. Germline V lookup: CDR1 SGHDT, CDR2 YYEEEE.

This clone was seen only once. This chain's CDR3 is CASNGGLAANTGELFF. The CDR3 coding sequence is TGTGCCAGCAATGGAGGACTAGCGGCAAACACCGGGGAGCTGTTTTTT. The chain links TRBV28 to TRBJ2-2; TRBD2 aligns across 10 bases. CDR3 length: 16 residues. Germline V gives CDR1 MDHEN, CDR2 SYDVKM. The V gene end was trimmed by 7 bases and the J gene end by 2 bases; junction bases not matched to a gene: 7.

J is TRBJ2-7 and V is TRBV28, with 8 bases lining up with TRBD2. The junction had 7 bases not matched to a gene; V was cut back by 8 bases and J by 7 bases. The germline gives CDR1 MDHEN, CDR2 SYDVKM. This CDR3 contains 12 residues. CDR3 DNA: TGTGCCAGCCGTAGCGGGGCAGGGGAGCAGTACTTC. It codes for CASRSGAGEQYF.

V is TRBV27 and J is TRBJ2-1; TRBD1 agrees at 8 bases. Unmatched junction bases numbered 15, after V lost 5 bases and J lost 9 bases. CDR3 size: 16 residues. CDR1 and CDR2 from the germline V gene are MNHEY and SMNVEV (reference sequence). The CDR3, as DNA: TGTGCCAGCAGTCCCTGGGGACAGGTAAAGGTCGGTGAGCAGTTCTTC. As protein: CASSPWGQVKVGEQFF.